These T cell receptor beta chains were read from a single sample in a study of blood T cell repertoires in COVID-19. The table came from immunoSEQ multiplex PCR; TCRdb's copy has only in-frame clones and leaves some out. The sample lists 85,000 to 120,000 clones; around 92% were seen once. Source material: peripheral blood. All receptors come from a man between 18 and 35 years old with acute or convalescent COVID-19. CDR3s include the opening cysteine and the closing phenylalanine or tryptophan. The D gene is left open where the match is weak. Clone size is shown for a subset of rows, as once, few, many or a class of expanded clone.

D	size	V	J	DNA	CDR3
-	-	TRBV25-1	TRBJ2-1	TGTGCCAGCAGTGAAGCGGGCTACAATGAGCAGTTCTTC	CASSEAGYNEQFF
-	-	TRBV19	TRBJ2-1	TGTGCCAGTAGTATTCAAGACATTGCCAATGAGCAGTTCTTC	CASSIQDIANEQFF
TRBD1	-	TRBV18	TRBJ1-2	TGTGCCAGCTCACTGGACAGGAACTATGGCTACACCTTC	CASSLDRNYGYTF
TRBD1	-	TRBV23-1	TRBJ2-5	TGCGCCAGCAGTCAATACAGGGGAGAGACCCAGTACTTC	CASSQYRGETQYF
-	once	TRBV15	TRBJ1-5	TGTGCCACCAGTACAGAGGGTAGGGGCAATCAGCCCCAGCATTTT	CATSTEGRGNQPQHF
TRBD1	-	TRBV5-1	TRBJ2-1	TGCGCCAGCAGAGGGACAGGGGTCAATGAGCAGTTCTTC	CASRGTGVNEQFF
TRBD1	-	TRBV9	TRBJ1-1	TGTGCCAGCAGTGGACAGGGGGGATGGAACACTGAAGCTTTCTTT	CASSGQGGWNTEAFF
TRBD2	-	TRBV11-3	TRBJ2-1	TGTGCCAGCAGCTCCCGACTAGCGGAGGAAAATGAGCAGTTCTTC	CASSSRLAEENEQFF
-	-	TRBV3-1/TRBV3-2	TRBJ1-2	TGTGCCAGCAGCCTCACTACCGGGATCGGCAACTATGGCTACACCTTC	CASSLTTGIGNYGYTF
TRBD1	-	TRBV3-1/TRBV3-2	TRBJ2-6	TGTGCCAGTACCGGGACAGCCGACTCTGGGGCCAACGTCCTGACTTTC	CASTGTADSGANVLTF
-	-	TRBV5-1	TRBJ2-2	TGCGCCAGCAGCTTGGGAGGAGAACAGTACAGGACCGGGGAGCTGTTTTTT	CASSLGGEQYRTGELFF
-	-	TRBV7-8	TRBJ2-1	TGTGCCAGCACCCCCGTGGCAGGGGGGTTCAATGAGCAGTTCTTC	CASTPVAGGFNEQFF
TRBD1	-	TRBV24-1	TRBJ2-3	TGTGCCACCAGTGATTTTATTCCGGGACAGGGGACAGATACGCAGTATTTT	CATSDFIPGQGTDTQYF
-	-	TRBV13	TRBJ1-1	TGTGCCAGCAGCTCGCCTGCGGTAGGGACAACAGCTTTCTTT	CASSSPAVGTTAFF
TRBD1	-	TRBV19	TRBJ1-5	TGTGCCAGTAGTCAAACAGGGGGGTCTTGGCAGCCCCAGCATTTT	CASSQTGGSWQPQHF
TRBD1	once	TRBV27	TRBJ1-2	TGTGCCAGCAGTCAAACAGGGGATTATGGCTACACCTTC	CASSQTGDYGYTF
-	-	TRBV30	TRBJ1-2	TGTGCCTGGAGTGTAGGGGCCGTGGGCTATGGCTACACCTTC	CAWSVGAVGYGYTF
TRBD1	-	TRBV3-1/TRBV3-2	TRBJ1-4	TGTGCCAGCAGCTCCCGCAGGGACAGCCTTAATGAAAAACTGTTTTTT	CASSSRRDSLNEKLFF
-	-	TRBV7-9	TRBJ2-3	TGTGCCAGCAGCTTAAAAGCTGAGACTAGAAGTACAGATACGCAGTATTTT	CASSLKAETRSTDTQYF
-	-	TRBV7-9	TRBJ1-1	TGTGCCAGCAGCTTAGAGGGAGGGGGAATGGCTTTCTTT	CASSLEGGGMAFF
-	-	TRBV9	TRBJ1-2	TGTGCCAGCAGCGTAGACGGTTCTAACTATGGCTACACCTTC	CASSVDGSNYGYTF
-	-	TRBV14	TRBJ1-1	TGTGCCAGCAGCCAACCTGGCCTAGGGAACACTGAAGCTTTCTTT	CASSQPGLGNTEAFF
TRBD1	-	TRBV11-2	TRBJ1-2	TGTGCCAGCAGCTCCTGGACAGGGGACTATGGCTACACCTTC	CASSSWTGDYGYTF
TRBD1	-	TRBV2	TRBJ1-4	TGTGCCAGCAGTCGGTCCCGGGACAGGGTACCGGGCGAAAAACTGTTTTTT	CASSRSRDRVPGEKLFF
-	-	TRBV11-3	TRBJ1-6	TGTGCCAGCAGCTTAGTTAAGTCCCGGTCACCCCTCCACTTT	CASSLVKSRSPLHF
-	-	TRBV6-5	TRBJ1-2	TGTGCCAGCACCCGAGCGGGGGGAGGGAACTATGGCTACACCTTC	CASTRAGGGNYGYTF
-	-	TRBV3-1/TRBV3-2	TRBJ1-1	TGTGCCAGCAGCCACGGGGGACTGGGCACTGAAGCTTTCTTT	CASSHGGLGTEAFF